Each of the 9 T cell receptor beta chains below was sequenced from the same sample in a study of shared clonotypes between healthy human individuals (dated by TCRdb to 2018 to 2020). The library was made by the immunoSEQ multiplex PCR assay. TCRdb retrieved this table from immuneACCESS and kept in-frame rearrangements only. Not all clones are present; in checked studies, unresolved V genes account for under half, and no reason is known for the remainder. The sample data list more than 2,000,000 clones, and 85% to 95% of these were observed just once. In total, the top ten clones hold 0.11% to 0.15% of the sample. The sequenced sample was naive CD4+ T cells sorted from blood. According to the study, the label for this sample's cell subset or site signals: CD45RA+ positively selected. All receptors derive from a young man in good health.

The DNA for the CDR3 is TGCGCCAGCAGCCAAGCTGTAGGACAAATGAACACTGAAGCTTTCTTT. Translating gives CASSQAVGQMNTEAFF. The rearrangement uses TRBV4-3 and TRBJ1-1, with D perhaps matching TRBD1 (5 bases). Trimming took 1 base from V and 0 from J, leaving 12 bases between them. Germline CDR1 LGHNA, CDR2 YSLEER. The CDR3 covers 16 residues.

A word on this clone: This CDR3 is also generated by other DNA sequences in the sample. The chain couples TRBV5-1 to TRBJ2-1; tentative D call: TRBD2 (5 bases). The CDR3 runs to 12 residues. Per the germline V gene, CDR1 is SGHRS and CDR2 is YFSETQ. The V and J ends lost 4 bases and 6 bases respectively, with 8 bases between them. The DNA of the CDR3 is TGCGCCAGCAGCCTCAGCGGCAATGAGCAGTTCTTC. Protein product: CASSLSGNEQFF.

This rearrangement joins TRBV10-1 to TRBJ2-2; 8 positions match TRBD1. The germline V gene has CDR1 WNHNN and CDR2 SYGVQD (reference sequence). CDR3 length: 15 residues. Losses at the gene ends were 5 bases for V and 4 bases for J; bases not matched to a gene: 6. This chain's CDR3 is CASSYRGTGTGELFF. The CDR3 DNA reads TGCGCCAGCAGTTACAGGGGGACGGGCACCGGGGAGCTGTTTTTT.

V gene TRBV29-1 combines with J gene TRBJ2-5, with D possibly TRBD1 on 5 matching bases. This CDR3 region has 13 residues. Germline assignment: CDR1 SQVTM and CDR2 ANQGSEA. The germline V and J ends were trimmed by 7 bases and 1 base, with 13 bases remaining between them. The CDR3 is CSEDSGPQETQYF. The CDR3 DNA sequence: TGCAGCGAAGACTCAGGGCCCCAAGAGACCCAGTACTTC.

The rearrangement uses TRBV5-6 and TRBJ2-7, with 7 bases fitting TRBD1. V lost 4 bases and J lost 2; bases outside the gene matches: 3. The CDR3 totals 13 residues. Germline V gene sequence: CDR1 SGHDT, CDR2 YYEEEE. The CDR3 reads CASSRGQTYEQYF. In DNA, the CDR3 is TGTGCCAGCAGCCGGGGACAGACCTACGAGCAGTACTTC.

The CDR3 nucleotides are TGTGCCAGCAGCGGAACAAAGGGGCCGCCGACAGATACGCAGTATTTT. Translation: CASSGTKGPPTDTQYF. This sequence joins TRBV9 and TRBJ2-3; D might be TRBD1 (5 bases). Trimming took off 3 bases at V and 3 bases at J, with 17 bases between the two ends. CDR3 length equals 16 residues. CDR1 is SGDLS, CDR2 YYNGEE, per germline.

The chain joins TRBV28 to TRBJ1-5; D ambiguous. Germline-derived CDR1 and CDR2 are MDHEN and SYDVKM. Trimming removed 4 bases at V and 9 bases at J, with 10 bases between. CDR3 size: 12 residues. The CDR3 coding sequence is TGTGCCAGCAGTTCCCCGTTGCCGCCCCAGCATTTT. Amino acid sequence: CASSSPLPPQHF.

The CDR3 coding sequence is TGCGCCAGCAGCCAAGCAAACTTGATCGGGGAGCTGTTTTTT. It codes for CASSQANLIGELFF. The genes are TRBV4-3 and TRBJ2-2; D not certain. Trimming took off 1 base at V and 7 bases at J, with 10 bases between the two ends. From germline, CDR1 is LGHNA and CDR2 YSLEER. The CDR3 contains 14 residues.

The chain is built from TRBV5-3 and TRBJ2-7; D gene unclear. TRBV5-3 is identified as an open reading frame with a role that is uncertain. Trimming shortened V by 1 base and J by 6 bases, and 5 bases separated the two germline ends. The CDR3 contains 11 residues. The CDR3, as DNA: TGTGCCAGAAGCTTGATGAGCGAGCAGTACTTC. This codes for CARSLMSEQYF.